These 23 T cell receptor beta chains originate from one sample sequenced in a study of T cells in Graves' hyperthyroidism and ophthalmopathy. RNA transcripts were the template for amplifying TCR beta CDR3 regions. Primed by the HTBI set, a first-round RT-PCR was run on the TCR CDR3. MiXCR, applied by TCRdb to the multiplex PCR reads, yields one record per CDR3 protein. The sample holds 500,000 to 600,000 distinct CDR3 sequences, just under 20% seen once. The sample was blood. Source of these receptors: a middle-aged man with Graves' ophthalmopathy.

The table lists this clonotype with many counts. This chain links TRBV12-3 or TRBV12-4 with TRBJ2-7, with D maybe TRBD1 (6 bases). The CDR3 is 12 amino acids. V was shortened by 2 bases and J by 6 bases, with 8 bases between the two germline ends. The CDR3 region is CASSLLGAEQYF. CDR3 bases: TGTGCCAGCAGTTTACTGGGGGCCGAGCAGTACTTC.

A remark on this clonotype: A much more abundant neighbour one base away suggests this may be a read error. The J gene is TRBJ2-1, the V gene TRBV5-6; D perhaps matches TRBD2 (6 bases). The ends were cut back, 4 bases at V and 7 bases at J, with 12 bases in the middle. Germline V lookup: CDR1 SGHDT, CDR2 YYEEEE. The CDR3 loop spans 13 amino acids. The CDR3 region has the DNA TGTGCCAGCAGCCGAGGAGGGGCTAATGAGCAGTTCTTC. Residues: CASSRGGANEQFF.

This clonotype came up many times. The J gene is TRBJ2-7, the V gene TRBV5-1; TRBD2 might be the D (6 bases). From germline, CDR1 is SGHRS and CDR2 YFSETQ. V lost 3 bases and J lost 7, with 17 bases in between. The CDR3 is 14 amino acids. CDR3 nucleotides: TGCGCCAGCAGCTCGGGACTGGCGGCGGGGGAGCAGTACTTC. Translation: CASSSGLAAGEQYF.

This clonotype was detected only once. Mismatch with germline at one junction end may stem from a read error. The chain has TRBV30 and TRBJ2-5; maybe TRBD1 (6 bases). Germline assignment: CDR1 GTSNPN and CDR2 SVGIG (reference sequence). The CDR3 is 13 residues long. The CDR3 nucleotides are TGTGCCTGGAGTAAGACAGGACAAGGGACCCAGTACTTC. As protein: CAWSKTGQGTQYF.

For the CDR3, the DNA is TGTGCCAGCAGCTTAACTTCCGGGACAGGGGGTAACCACGAGCAGTACTTC. This gives the protein CASSLTSGTGGNHEQYF. J is TRBJ2-7 and V is TRBV5-6; TRBD1 aligns across 11 bases. Unmatched junction bases numbered 12, after V lost 2 bases and J lost 5 bases. The CDR3 consists of 17 residues. Germline CDR1 is SGHDT and CDR2 is YYEEEE.

This clonotype has a count of ten or more. The V call is TRBV11-1, the J call TRBJ2-2; D gene unclear. The CDR3 spans 15 residues. Germline CDR1 and CDR2: SGHAT and FQDESV (reference sequence). Trimming stripped 5 bases from V and 3 bases from J, with 13 bases between. CDR3 sequence: CASSPPGGYTGELFF. Written as DNA, the CDR3 is TGTGCCAGCAGCCCACCCGGCGGTTACACCGGGGAGCTGTTTTTT.

Ten or more counts support this clonotype. V is TRBV28 and J is TRBJ2-2; D possibly corresponds to TRBD1 (6 bases). Germline loops: CDR1 MDHEN, CDR2 SYDVKM. Trimming left V 6 bases short and J 1 base short, with 9 bases between. The CDR3 has 14 residues. The CDR3: CASRTGQNTGELFF. The DNA for the CDR3 is TGTGCCAGCAGAACGGGACAGAACACCGGGGAGCTGTTTTTT.

This chain links TRBV5-5 with TRBJ1-5; weak D call: TRBD1 (5 bases). CDR3 length equals 15 residues. Germline V gene lookup returns CDR1 SGHKS and CDR2 YYEKEE (reference sequence). The V and J ends lost 4 bases and 5 bases respectively, with 16 bases between them. Here the CDR3 DNA reads TGTGCCAGCAGCCGACTACTGGGGGGTCATCAGCCCCAGCATTTT. It codes for CASSRLLGGHQPQHF.

This clonotype showed up just a few times. The gene calls are TRBV5-1 and TRBJ2-7, with 11 bases aligning to TRBD1. The length of the CDR3 is 15 residues. V lost 0 bases and J lost 6; bases outside the gene matches: 5. Per germline, CDR1 SGHRS and CDR2 YFSETQ. The CDR3 spells CASSLGDRGASEQYF. CDR3 bases: TGCGCCAGCAGCTTGGGGGACAGGGGGGCGAGCGAGCAGTACTTC.

This chain links TRBV6-1 with TRBJ2-1; the match to TRBD2 covers 8 bases. The V and J ends lost 7 bases and 5 bases, in that order; junction bases with no gene match: 7. CDR1 is MNHNS and CDR2 is SASEGT in the germline V gene. The CDR3 is 14 amino acids. CDR3 sequence (DNA): TGTGCCAGCACCCGAGGACTAGCTCACAATGAGCAGTTCTTC. Encoded protein: CASTRGLAHNEQFF.

This rearrangement joins TRBV10-3 to TRBJ1-6; D is ambiguous. Germline V gene data show CDR1 as ENHRY and CDR2 as SYGVKD. V was pared by 0 bases and J by 8 bases, with 11 bases between. This CDR3 region has 15 residues. As DNA, the CDR3 is TGTGCCATCAGTGAGTCGGATTCTTCGCATTCACCCCTCCACTTT. Translation: CAISESDSSHSPLHF.

The rearrangement uses TRBV9 and TRBJ1-5; possibly TRBD1 for D (6 bases). The CDR3 has 15 residues. Trimming took 0 bases from V and 4 from J, leaving 11 bases between them. The V gene's germline CDR1 is SGDLS and CDR2 YYNGEE. The CDR3 nucleotides read TGTGCCAGCAGCGTAGGGGGGGGGCCGAATCAGCCCCAGCATTTT. Its translation: CASSVGGGPNQPQHF.

The V gene is TRBV6-2 or TRBV6-3, the J gene TRBJ2-2; D call uncertain. Between the trimmed V and J ends, which lost 10 bases and 6 bases, there was a span of 15 bases. CDR1 and CDR2 (germline): MNHEY, SVGEGT. CDR3 length: 13 amino acids. CDR3 DNA sequence: TGTGCCATTGGCGAGGAGTTTGCCGGGGAGCTGTTTTTT. Its protein product is CAIGEEFAGELFF.

The chain employs TRBV3-1 and TRBJ2-7; maybe TRBD1 (7 bases). CDR1 LGHDT and CDR2 YNNKEL come from the germline V gene (reference sequence). Trimming cost V 0 bases and J 3 bases, with 12 bases left between them. The CDR3 covers 15 residues. CDR3: CASSQDRQGGYEQYF. The CDR3 nucleotides read TGTGCCAGCAGCCAAGATAGGCAGGGGGGCTACGAGCAGTACTTC.

This clonotype was observed a few times. V is TRBV5-1 and J is TRBJ2-2; 8 bases align to TRBD1. With 6 bases clipped from V and 4 bases from J, the junction kept 2 bases outside the gene matches. The V gene's germline CDR1 is SGHRS and CDR2 YFSETQ. The length of the CDR3 is 13 residues. This CDR3 is CASTDRGTGELFF. The CDR3 nucleotides read TGCGCCAGCACCGACAGGGGCACCGGGGAGCTGTTTTTT.

The chain links TRBV7-6 to TRBJ1-3; D is ambiguous. Germline V gene data show CDR1 as SGHVS and CDR2 as FNYEAQ. This CDR3 comprises 15 residues. Between the trimmed V and J ends, which lost 1 base and 4 bases, there was a span of 11 bases. The CDR3 DNA reads TGTGCCAGCAGCTTAGGGACGGACGCCGGAAACACCATATATTTT. This sequence encodes CASSLGTDAGNTIYF.

The J gene is TRBJ2-7, the V gene TRBV7-9; 10 positions match TRBD2. There are 15 residues in the CDR3. V was clipped by 3 bases and J by 6 bases; unmatched bases: 8. Germline V gene data show CDR1 as SEHNR and CDR2 as FQNEAQ (reference sequence). The CDR3 sequence: CASSLGTSVRSEQYF. The DNA of the CDR3 is TGTGCCAGCAGCTTGGGGACTAGCGTGAGGAGCGAGCAGTACTTC.

In its sample, this clonotype was seen many times. This chain links TRBV7-2 with TRBJ2-7, with D uncertain. Per germline, CDR1 SGHTA and CDR2 FQGNSA. The germline V and J ends were trimmed by 2 bases and 0 bases, with 8 bases remaining between them. The CDR3 is made up of 14 amino acids. CDR3 amino acids: CASSLLRYSYEQYF. The CDR3, as DNA: TGTGCCAGCAGCTTACTTCGTTACTCCTACGAGCAGTACTTC.

This rearrangement joins TRBV7-9 to TRBJ2-5; 9 bases agree with TRBD2. Germline V gene sequence: CDR1 SEHNR, CDR2 FQNEAQ (reference sequence). The CDR3 is made up of 21 amino acids. V shed 8 bases and J 2 bases; nucleotides not matched to a gene: 27. CDR3 sequence reads: CASGYPPTGTSSISAQETQYF. DNA of the CDR3: TGTGCCAGCGGATACCCCCCTACCGGGACTAGCTCCATCTCGGCACAAGAGACCCAGTACTTC.

This clonotype was detected ten times or more. The V gene is TRBV28, the J gene TRBJ2-4; 8 bases are shared with TRBD2. The CDR3 sequence is 16 residues long. V was clipped by 7 bases and J by 4 bases; unmatched bases: 12. Germline lookup yields CDR1 MDHEN and CDR2 SYDVKM. This chain's CDR3 is CASKGQEAGAKNIQYF. CDR3 DNA: TGTGCCAGCAAGGGCCAGGAAGCGGGAGCAAAAAACATTCAGTACTTC.

This chain uses TRBV4-2 with TRBJ2-3, with 9 bases aligning to TRBD2. CDR3 length: 18 residues. Losses at the gene ends were 4 bases for V and 0 bases for J; bases not matched to a gene: 11. Germline assignment: CDR1 LGHNA and CDR2 YNFKEQ. CDR3 sequence: CASSRIAGAPDSTDTQYF. CDR3 sequence (DNA): TGTGCCAGCAGCCGAATAGCGGGAGCCCCTGATAGCACAGATACGCAGTATTTT.

V is TRBV7-9 and J is TRBJ2-7, with D perhaps matching TRBD2 (5 bases). From germline, CDR1 is SEHNR and CDR2 FQNEAQ (reference sequence). The CDR3 is 12 amino acids. The V end lost 7 bases, the J end lost 3 bases, and 10 bases lay between the germline ends. CDR3 nucleotide sequence: TGTGCCAGCACGGACTCAATCTACGAGCAGTACTTC. Translating gives CASTDSIYEQYF.

The chain uses TRBV28 and TRBJ2-6; D remains unclear. The CDR3 spans 14 residues. The V end was cut by 7 bases, the J end by 0 bases, with 7 bases between. CDR1 MDHEN and CDR2 SYDVKM come from the germline V gene. The CDR3 is CASTSPSGANVLTF. The CDR3 DNA is TGTGCCAGCACCTCGCCCTCTGGGGCCAACGTCCTGACTTTC.